This T cell receptor (beta chain) was retrieved from a study of T cells in Graves' hyperthyroidism and ophthalmopathy. This CDR3 spans 15 amino acids. V was pared by 2 bases and J by 3 bases, with 13 bases between. CDR1 and CDR2 (germline): SNHLY, FYNNEI. Stable disease denoted Graves' hyperthyroidism without ophthalmopathy progression within 18 months. Isolation of PBMCs was performed on around 9.4 ml fresh peripheral blood. From RNA transcripts, TCR beta CDR3 regions were amplified. With the HTBI primer set, the TCR CDR3 went through a first round of RT-PCR. Using its own MiXCR run on the multiplex PCR reads, TCRdb lists one record per CDR3 protein. The sample records approximately 330,000 distinct CDR3 sequences, around a fifth being singletons. At least ten counts were recorded for this clonotype.

This TCR was sampled from a woman between 45 and 65 years old with Graves' hyperthyroidism. Source material: blood. The rearrangement joins TRBV2 to TRBJ2-5; D possibly corresponds to TRBD1 (7 bases). For the CDR3, the DNA is TGTGCCAGCAGTGAACGGTCAGGGGGGAAAGAGACCCAGTACTTC. Protein: CASSERSGGKETQYF. The entire variable domain, with the rest obtained from reference TRBV2 and TRBJ2-5, is as follows: EPEVTQTPSHQVTQMGQEVILRCVPISNHLYFYWYRQILGQKVEFLVSFYNNEISEKSEIFDDQFSVERPDGSNFTLKIRSTKLEDSAMYFCASSERSGGKETQYFGPGTRLLVL.